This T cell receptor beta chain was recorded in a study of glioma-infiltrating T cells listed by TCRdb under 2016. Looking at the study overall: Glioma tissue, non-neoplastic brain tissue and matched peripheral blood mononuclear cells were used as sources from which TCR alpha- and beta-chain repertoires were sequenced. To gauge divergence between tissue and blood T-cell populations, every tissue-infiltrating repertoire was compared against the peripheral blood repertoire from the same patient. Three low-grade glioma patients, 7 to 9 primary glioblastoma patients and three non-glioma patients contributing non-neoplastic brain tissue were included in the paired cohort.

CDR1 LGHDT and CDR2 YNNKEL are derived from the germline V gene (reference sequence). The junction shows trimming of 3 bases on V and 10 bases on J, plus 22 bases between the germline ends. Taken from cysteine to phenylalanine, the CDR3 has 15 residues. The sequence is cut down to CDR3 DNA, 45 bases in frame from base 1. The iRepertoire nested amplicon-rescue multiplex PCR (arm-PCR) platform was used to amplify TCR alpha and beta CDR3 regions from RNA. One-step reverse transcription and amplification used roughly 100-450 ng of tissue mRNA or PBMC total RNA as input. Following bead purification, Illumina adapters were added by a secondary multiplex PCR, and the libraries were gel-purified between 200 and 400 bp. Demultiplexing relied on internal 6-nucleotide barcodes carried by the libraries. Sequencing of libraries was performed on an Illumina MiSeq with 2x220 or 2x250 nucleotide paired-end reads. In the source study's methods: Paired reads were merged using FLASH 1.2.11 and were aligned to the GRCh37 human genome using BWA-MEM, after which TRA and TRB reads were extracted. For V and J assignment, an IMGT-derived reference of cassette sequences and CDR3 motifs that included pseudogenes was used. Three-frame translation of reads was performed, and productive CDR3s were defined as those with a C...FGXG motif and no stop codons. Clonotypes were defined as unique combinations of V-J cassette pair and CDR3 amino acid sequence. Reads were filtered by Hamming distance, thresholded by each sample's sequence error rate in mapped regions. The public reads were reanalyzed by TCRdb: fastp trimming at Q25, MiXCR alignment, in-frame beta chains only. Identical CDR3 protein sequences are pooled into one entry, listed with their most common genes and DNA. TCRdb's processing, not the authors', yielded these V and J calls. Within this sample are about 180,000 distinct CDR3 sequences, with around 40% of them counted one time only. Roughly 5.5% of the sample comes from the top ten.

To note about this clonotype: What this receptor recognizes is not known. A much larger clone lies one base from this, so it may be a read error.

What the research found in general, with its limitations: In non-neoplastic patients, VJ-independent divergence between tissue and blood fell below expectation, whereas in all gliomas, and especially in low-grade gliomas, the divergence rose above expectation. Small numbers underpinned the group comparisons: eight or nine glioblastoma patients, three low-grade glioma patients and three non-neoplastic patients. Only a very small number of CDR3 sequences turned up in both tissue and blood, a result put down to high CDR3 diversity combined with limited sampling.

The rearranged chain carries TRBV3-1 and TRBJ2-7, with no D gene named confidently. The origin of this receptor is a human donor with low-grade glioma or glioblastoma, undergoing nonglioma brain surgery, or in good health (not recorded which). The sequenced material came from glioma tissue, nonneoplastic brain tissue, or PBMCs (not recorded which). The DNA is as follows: TGTGCCAGCAGCCATTCCTCCCGCGCCCGCGGCGATCAGTACTTC. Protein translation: CASSHSSRARGDQYF.